This T cell receptor beta chain was captured in a study of PD-1 blockade in classical Hodgkin lymphoma. Study overall: Each patient was given nivolumab 3 mg/kg through a vein every 2 weeks.

Worth noting for this clone: The antigen remains undetermined.

Overall study findings and caveats: Newly diagnosed patients reportedly had lower baseline TCR diversity than healthy donors.

There are 15 residues in the CDR3. The V gene end was trimmed by 3 bases and the J gene end by 8 bases; junction bases not matched to a gene: 9. Per germline, CDR1 LNHDA and CDR2 SQIVND (reference sequence). All patients relapsed after autologous stem cell transplantation, and brentuximab vedotin exposure varied. The best responses consisted of complete response, partial response or progressive disease. Using immunoSEQ multiplex PCR, the repertoire was profiled, and TCRdb retains in-frame clones only, with some absent. The data show some 40,000 clones, about 70% seen once. The source is a human donor with classical Hodgkin lymphoma. The input for sequencing was peripheral blood mononuclear cells (PBMCs), taken before the second cycle of nivolumab. The V call is TRBV19, the J call TRBJ2-1, with 8 bases lining up with TRBD2. The CDR3 is CASSMGPGGPYEQFF. CDR3 sequence (DNA): TGTGCCAGTAGTATGGGACCGGGAGGGCCGTATGAGCAGTTCTTC.